A selection of T cell receptor beta chains follows, all from one sample in a study of T-cell reconstitution after alpha-beta-depleted transplantation in children. Each CDR3 protein gets one entry after TCRdb re-called the PCR reads with MiXCR. The data hold about 250,000 distinct CDR3 sequences, with roughly a quarter observed a single time. The specimen was PBMCs, mostly from graft donor cells, collected 360 days after TCRalphabeta/CD19-depleted stem cell transplant. All receptors come from a female patient aged 2-15 years who had a stem cell transplant for congenital amegakaryocytic thrombocytopenia, so the T cells may come from the graft donor. Each CDR3 is given with its conserved first and last residue. A D gene is named only where the DNA matches it firmly. Clone size is not always given. Where it is, it says once, few, many or a class for expanded clones.

size,J,D,V,CDR3,DNA
few,TRBJ2-7,TRBD2,TRBV11-2,CASSGLAGGYEQYF,TGTGCCAGCAGCGGACTAGCGGGAGGCTACGAGCAGTACTTC
few,TRBJ2-3,-,TRBV6-5,CASSYTGTASTDTQYF,TGTGCCAGCAGTTACACCGGGACGGCCAGCACAGATACGCAGTATTTT
-,TRBJ2-5,TRBD2,TRBV20-1,CSARGSLAGAYQETQYF,TGCAGTGCTAGAGGGAGTCTAGCGGGGGCCTACCAAGAGACCCAGTACTTC
-,TRBJ2-7,-,TRBV15,CATSPLSEGLRSYEQYF,TGTGCCACCAGCCCCCTATCTGAGGGGCTCCGCTCCTACGAGCAGTACTTC
-,TRBJ2-5,-,TRBV12-3/TRBV12-4,CASSWGWEKVETQYF,TGTGCCAGCAGTTGGGGGTGGGAGAAAGTAGAGACCCAGTACTTC
few,TRBJ2-2,TRBD1,TRBV12-3/TRBV12-4,CASRPKLGQGVTGELFF,TGTGCCAGCAGACCTAAACTGGGACAGGGGGTAACCGGGGAGCTGTTTTTT
few,TRBJ2-2,-,TRBV5-1,CASSSDATGELFF,TGCGCCAGCAGCTCGGACGCCACCGGGGAGCTGTTTTTT
few,TRBJ1-5,TRBD1,TRBV20-1,CSARKTGAGGNQPQHF,TGCAGTGCTAGAAAGACAGGGGCGGGGGGCAATCAGCCCCAGCATTTT
-,TRBJ2-7,-,TRBV6-1,CASSEAEGPSYEQYF,TGTGCCAGCAGTGAAGCGGAGGGACCCAGCTACGAGCAGTACTTC
few,TRBJ1-1,-,TRBV5-1,CASRITRGSEAFF,TGCGCCAGCAGAATCACAAGGGGCTCTGAAGCTTTCTTT
-,TRBJ1-1,-,TRBV24-1,CATSDYTGTEAFF,TGTGCCACCAGTGATTACACAGGCACTGAAGCTTTCTTT
-,TRBJ2-2,-,TRBV2,CASSEVQTLNTGELFF,TGTGCCAGCAGTGAAGTACAGACCCTAAACACCGGGGAGCTGTTTTTT
few,TRBJ1-1,-,TRBV20-1,CSARSVNTEAFF,TGCAGTGCTAGATCGGTGAACACTGAAGCTTTCTTT
-,TRBJ1-1,-,TRBV6-1,CASSRYSGMNTEAFF,TGTGCCAGCAGTCGGTACTCGGGCATGAACACTGAAGCTTTCTTT
-,TRBJ2-5,TRBD2,TRBV5-1,CASSFGLEGRETQYF,TGCGCCAGCAGCTTCGGACTAGAAGGGCGAGAGACCCAGTACTTC
few,TRBJ2-7,-,TRBV11-2,CASSAPGPTYEQYF,TGTGCCAGCAGCGCTCCGGGACCAACCTACGAGCAGTACTTC
few,TRBJ2-3,-,TRBV6-2/TRBV6-3,CASSYGPSLDTQYF,TGTGCCAGCAGTTACGGTCCTTCCCTAGATACGCAGTATTTT
few,TRBJ1-4,TRBD1,TRBV10-3,CAISEGQGEEKLFF,TGTGCCATCAGTGAGGGACAGGGTGAAGAAAAACTGTTTTTT
many,TRBJ2-1,TRBD2,TRBV3-1,CASSPPTSGSFNEQFF,TGTGCCAGCAGCCCACCGACTAGCGGGAGTTTTAATGAGCAGTTCTTC
-,TRBJ1-1,TRBD1,TRBV3-1,CASSQGWWMGPTGATEAFF,TGTGCCAGCAGCCAAGGATGGTGGATGGGGCCGACAGGGGCCACTGAAGCTTTCTTT
few,TRBJ2-7,-,TRBV4-1,CASSRDLGGGLTYSYEQYF,TGCGCCAGCAGCCGCGATTTAGGGGGAGGCCTAACTTACTCCTACGAGCAGTACTTC
-,TRBJ1-1,-,TRBV3-1,CASSIHWGKSGAFF,TGTGCCAGCAGCATCCACTGGGGGAAGAGCGGAGCTTTCTTT
many,TRBJ2-7,-,TRBV2,CASISLAPSSYEQYF,TGTGCCAGCATCTCCCTAGCCCCCAGCTCCTACGAGCAGTACTTC
few,TRBJ2-1,TRBD1,TRBV10-3,CAISLTGGYNEQFF,TGTGCCATCAGCCTGACAGGGGGATACAATGAGCAGTTCTTC
-,TRBJ2-7,-,TRBV27,CASSLLGRVYDQQYF,TGTGCCAGCAGTTTACTTGGTAGGGTTTACGATCAGCAGTACTTC
few,TRBJ2-7,-,TRBV19,CASSPGHGYEQYF,TGTGCCAGTAGTCCAGGGCATGGCTACGAGCAGTACTTC
-,TRBJ2-7,-,TRBV30,CAWSVVRGAIGEQYF,TGTGCCTGGAGTGTTGTACGGGGGGCGATTGGCGAGCAGTACTTC
few,TRBJ1-4,-,TRBV28,CATLKTGTNEKLFF,TGTGCCACACTTAAAACCGGGACCAACGAAAAACTGTTTTTT
few,TRBJ2-3,-,TRBV28,CASNPDGGTDTQYF,TGTGCCAGCAACCCGGACGGGGGCACAGATACGCAGTATTTT
-,TRBJ2-5,-,TRBV20-1,CSAREGGVGETQYF,TGCAGTGCTAGAGAAGGAGGGGTTGGAGAGACCCAGTACTTC
-,TRBJ1-1,-,TRBV24-1,CATSDLGREAFF,TGTGCCACCAGTGATTTAGGGAGAGAAGCTTTCTTT
-,TRBJ1-1,-,TRBV7-8,CASSPQTVLTEAFF,TGTGCCAGCAGCCCCCAAACAGTTTTAACTGAAGCTTTCTTT
-,TRBJ2-1,TRBD2,TRBV6-2/TRBV6-3,CASKGLAGQYNEQFF,TGTGCCAGCAAGGGGCTAGCGGGACAATACAATGAGCAGTTCTTC
-,TRBJ2-3,TRBD2,TRBV24-1,CATSDVAGDSSYTDTQYF,TGTGCCACCAGTGATGTAGCGGGGGACTCGAGCTACACAGATACGCAGTATTTT
-,TRBJ2-6,TRBD1,TRBV6-2/TRBV6-3,CASIPTGLSGANVLTF,TGTGCCAGCATCCCGACAGGGCTCTCTGGGGCCAACGTCCTGACTTTC
-,TRBJ2-5,TRBD1,TRBV3-1,CASSQGGQEETQYF,TGTGCCAGCAGCCAGGGGGGACAGGAAGAGACCCAGTACTTC
few,TRBJ1-2,-,TRBV12-3/TRBV12-4,CASSPRFGYGYTF,TGTGCCAGCAGTCCCCGGTTTGGCTATGGCTACACCTTC
-,TRBJ2-1,TRBD2,TRBV20-1,CSAVPGLGEQFF,TGCAGTGCTGTCCCGGGACTAGGTGAGCAGTTCTTC
few,TRBJ2-3,-,TRBV10-3,CAISDYLRGGVTDTQYF,TGTGCCATCAGTGATTACCTTAGGGGCGGTGTCACAGATACGCAGTATTTT
few,TRBJ2-5,TRBD1,TRBV28,CASRSYRGQETQYF,TGTGCCAGCAGAAGCTACAGGGGCCAAGAGACCCAGTACTTC
-,TRBJ2-5,TRBD1,TRBV7-2,CASSADRRQETQYF,TGTGCCAGCAGTGCGGACAGGAGGCAAGAGACCCAGTACTTC
few,TRBJ2-5,-,TRBV7-6,CASSLLANQETQYF,TGTGCCAGCAGCTTACTGGCGAACCAAGAGACCCAGTACTTC
few,TRBJ2-7,-,TRBV5-6,CASSVNPYEQYF,TGTGCCAGCAGCGTAAATCCCTACGAGCAGTACTTC
-,TRBJ2-3,TRBD2,TRBV10-1,CASSELAGEPDTQYF,TGCGCCAGCAGTGAGCTAGCGGGGGAGCCAGATACGCAGTATTTT
few,TRBJ2-7,-,TRBV4-1,CASSQLTLGVEEQYF,TGCGCCAGCAGCCAATTAACCTTAGGGGTTGAAGAGCAGTACTTC
-,TRBJ2-1,TRBD1,TRBV5-1,CASSVDLTGYGHEQFF,TGCGCCAGCAGCGTAGATCTGACAGGGTATGGGCATGAGCAGTTCTTC
once,TRBJ2-7,-,TRBV12-3/TRBV12-4,CASSLVPYRYEQYF,TGTGCCAGCAGTTTAGTCCCCTACAGATACGAGCAGTACTTC
-,TRBJ2-1,-,TRBV19,CASSIRDGNEQFF,TGTGCCAGTAGTATAAGGGATGGTAATGAGCAGTTCTTC
few,TRBJ2-7,-,TRBV4-2,CASSQDGGLPYEQYF,TGTGCCAGCAGCCAAGACGGGGGGCTCCCCTACGAGCAGTACTTC
few,TRBJ2-4,-,TRBV28,CASSLAAGLRYF,TGTGCCAGCAGTTTGGCGGCTGGGCTTCGGTACTTC
-,TRBJ1-1,-,TRBV7-6,CASSRRQVLMNTEAFF,TGTGCCAGCAGCCGGAGACAGGTACTGATGAACACTGAAGCTTTCTTT
-,TRBJ2-1,-,TRBV10-3,CAISDRWGASSYNEQFF,TGTGCCATCAGTGATCGCTGGGGCGCGAGCTCCTACAATGAGCAGTTCTTC
-,TRBJ2-1,-,TRBV16,CASSQWAGGNYNEQFF,TGTGCCAGCAGCCAATGGGCAGGAGGAAACTACAATGAGCAGTTCTTC
few,TRBJ2-7,TRBD2,TRBV4-1,CASSQGSGSAYEQYF,TGCGCCAGCAGCCAAGGTAGCGGGAGCGCCTACGAGCAGTACTTC
-,TRBJ1-1,-,TRBV12-3/TRBV12-4,CASRRLLNTEAFF,TGTGCCAGCAGGCGACTCTTAAACACTGAAGCTTTCTTT
-,TRBJ2-1,TRBD2,TRBV27,CASSKREGRVNEQFF,TGTGCCAGCAGTAAGCGGGAGGGCCGGGTTAATGAGCAGTTCTTC
many,TRBJ2-3,-,TRBV28,CASTAGTASTDTQYF,TGTGCCAGCACTGCGGGGACAGCTAGCACAGATACGCAGTATTTT
-,TRBJ1-2,-,TRBV20-1,CSARDRSPSNYGYTF,TGCAGTGCTAGAGATCGGTCGCCTTCTAACTATGGCTACACCTTC
few,TRBJ2-2,-,TRBV18,CASSQGTNTGELFF,TGTGCCAGCTCACAAGGGACGAACACCGGGGAGCTGTTTTTT
-,TRBJ2-5,TRBD2,TRBV4-1,CASSQPGLAGGPGKTQYF,TGCGCCAGCAGCCAACCAGGACTAGCGGGAGGGCCGGGAAAGACCCAGTACTTC